The rows below give T cell receptor beta chains drawn from one sample of a study of T cell repertoires in cytomegalovirus infection. No antigens are known for them. One entry per CDR3 protein results from TCRdb running MiXCR on the reads. Of more than 75,000 distinct CDR3 sequences listed, around 28% were seen once; the top ten hold roughly 70%. Specimen: CD8+ T cells from cultured PBMCs, collected from culture after CMV antigen stimulation. The receptors originated from a human donor in good health (CMV status not recorded). Some clones in this sample may be carry-over from other donors' samples. The CDR3 runs from the conserved cysteine through the conserved F or W. A D gene is named only where the DNA matches it firmly. Clone size is given for some rows only: seen once, a few or many times, or a class if the clone is expanded.

TRBV19	.	TRBJ1-1	.	TGTGCCAGCCTTATTACTCCGGGACCCGGAGGCGACACTGAAGCTTTCTTT	CASLITPGPGGDTEAFF
TRBV7-6	once	TRBJ2-7	TRBD1	TGTGCCAGCAGCTTAGGCGCAGGGGGCCTCTCCTACGAGCAGTACTTC	CASSLGAGGLSYEQYF
TRBV9	.	TRBJ2-1	.	TGTGCCAGCAGCGTAGACTCTAGCTCCTACAATGAGCAGTTCTTC	CASSVDSSSYNEQFF
TRBV6-8	.	TRBJ2-7	.	TGTGCCAGCAGTTACGGCGCCCGTCCCCAGGGCTACGAGCAGTACTTC	CASSYGARPQGYEQYF
TRBV7-9	.	TRBJ2-3	TRBD1	TGTGCCATCCCGGACAGGGGAGTTGTTGACACAGATACGCAGTATTTT	CAIPDRGVVDTDTQYF
TRBV7-2	few	TRBJ1-1	.	TGTGCCAGCAGCTTGCGGGTCCTAGGAACTGAAGCTTTCTTT	CASSLRVLGTEAFF
TRBV25-1	many	TRBJ1-6	.	TGTGCCAGCAGTAGGGACGCCTTTTCACCCCTCCACTTT	CASSRDAFSPLHF
TRBV19	.	TRBJ2-2	.	TGTGCCAGTACTCTAGCTATGAACACCGGGGAGCTGTTTTTT	CASTLAMNTGELFF
TRBV7-3	.	TRBJ1-1	.	TGTGCCAGCATTGGGGTCACTGAAGCTTTCTTT	CASIGVTEAFF
TRBV4-2	.	TRBJ2-7	.	TGTGCCAGCAGCCAAGGGGATGTCTACGAGCAGTACTTC	CASSQGDVYEQYF
TRBV27	.	TRBJ1-2	.	TGTGCCAGCAGTTTATCGCCGGACTATGGCTACACCTTC	CASSLSPDYGYTF
TRBV7-8	.	TRBJ1-2	.	TGTGCCAGCAGCCCCATCCTTGATCGATTTGGCTACACCTTC	CASSPILDRFGYTF
TRBV5-6	.	TRBJ1-3	.	TGTGCCAGCAGCTTGGGTGGCGGGGGCCCTGGAAACACCATATATTTT	CASSLGGGGPGNTIYF
TRBV11-1	many	TRBJ2-1	TRBD2	TGTGCCAGCAGCTTAAGGAGTTTAGCGGGTGGCTCCTACAATGAGCAGTTCTTC	CASSLRSLAGGSYNEQFF
TRBV12-3/TRBV12-4	many	TRBJ1-6	.	TGTGCCAGCAGTTACGACAGGCGGTCACCCCTCCACTTT	CASSYDRRSPLHF
TRBV7-2	many	TRBJ1-6	.	TGTGCCAGCAGCTTATCGGGGGGCTGGGATAATTCACCCCTCCACTTT	CASSLSGGWDNSPLHF
TRBV28	many	TRBJ1-5	TRBD1	TGTGCCAGCAGTCCCCAACAGGGGCACCAGCCCCAGCATTTT	CASSPQQGHQPQHF
TRBV2	.	TRBJ1-6	.	TGTGCCAGCAGTGGGACACCCGACTCCTATAATTCACCCCTCCACTTT	CASSGTPDSYNSPLHF
TRBV5-1	.	TRBJ1-2	TRBD1	TGCGCCAGCAGTCATGACAGGGACTATGGCTACACCTTC	CASSHDRDYGYTF
TRBV28	few	TRBJ2-7	.	TGTGCCAGCAGGGGGGCAACCTCCTACGAGCAGTACTTC	CASRGATSYEQYF